The subject of this entry is one TCR beta chain. Its antigen is unknown. TCRdb's copy holds only in-frame clones and misses some; the assay was immunoSEQ multiplex PCR. The repertoire holds 95,000 to 150,000 clones, with approximately 90% as singletons. The CDR3 runs 16 residues. The germline gives CDR1 SGHNT, CDR2 YYREEE (reference sequence). V trimming: 2 bases; J trimming: 6 bases; junction bases outside the gene matches: 13. The sample comes from a study of T cell responses to AZD1222 COVID-19 vaccine. Study as a whole: Pooled in the analysis were second doses at about 4 or about 12 weeks.

Points from the study as a whole: Vaccine-associated CD4 TCRs spanned spike, dominant at 160-218 and 743-854. Seropositivity was recorded at baseline in only 6 or 7 AZD1222 recipients. White British donors predominated, females outnumbered males, and clonal diversity was possibly underestimated.

The TCR comes from an adult in good health. Sample: peripheral blood, taken on day 0 of AZD1222 vaccination. The chain is built from TRBV5-4 and TRBJ2-7; 8 bases are a match to TRBD2. CDR3 residues: CASSFPPAGGRGEQYF. The CDR3 coding sequence is TGTGCCAGCAGCTTCCCCCCGGCGGGAGGAAGGGGCGAGCAGTACTTC.